A single sample is the source of the 13 T cell receptor beta chains below, sequenced in a study of blood T cell repertoires in COVID-19. Sequenced by immunoSEQ multiplex PCR; TCRdb stores in-frame clones only, minus some. This sample has tens of thousands of clones, with around 87% found just once. Sequencing was performed on peripheral blood. The receptors here all came from a woman older than 75 with acute or convalescent COVID-19.

V is TRBV5-1 and J is TRBJ1-2; 8 nucleotides line up with TRBD1. This CDR3 region has 12 residues. V lost 5 bases to trimming and J lost 3 bases; unmatched junction nucleotides: 0. The germline CDR1 and CDR2 sequences are SGHRS and YFSETQ. Here the CDR3 DNA reads TGCGCCAGCAGGACAGGGGACTATGGCTACACCTTC. It encodes CASRTGDYGYTF.

The chain employs TRBV4-1 and TRBJ2-1, with TRBD2 identical over 11 bases. The CDR3 is 15 residues long. In germline, CDR1 is MGHRA, CDR2 YSYEKL. J lost 4 bases, V lost 7 bases, and 6 bases had no gene match. Written as DNA, the CDR3 is TGCGCCAGCACCCCTCTAGCGGGGGGTTACAATGAGCAGTTCTTC. Residues: CASTPLAGGYNEQFF.

The V gene is TRBV7-2, the J gene TRBJ2-6; 7 positions agree with TRBD1. Germline lookup yields CDR1 SGHTA and CDR2 FQGNSA. V shed 1 base and J 1 base; nucleotides not matched to a gene: 4. There are 17 residues in the CDR3. CDR3 sequence reads: CASSLGTGKSGANVLTF. The CDR3 bases are TGTGCCAGCAGCTTAGGGACAGGCAAATCTGGGGCCAACGTCCTGACTTTC.

This clone was seen a few times. This chain joins TRBV11-2 and TRBJ2-2; possibly TRBD2 for D (5 bases). CDR3 size: 13 residues. CDR1 is SGHAT, CDR2 FQNNGV, per germline. V shed 6 bases and J shed 4 bases, with 9 bases lying between them. The CDR3 loop reads CASRNGVTGELFF. The CDR3 DNA follows: TGTGCCAGCAGGAACGGGGTCACCGGGGAGCTGTTTTTT.

This clone was picked up one time. The V call is TRBV9, the J call TRBJ2-7; 9 bases agree with TRBD1. The germline gives CDR1 SGDLS, CDR2 YYNGEE. The CDR3 loop spans 13 amino acids. V lost 4 bases and J lost 6; bases outside the gene matches: 5. The CDR3 is CASSPLTGGEQYF. DNA for the CDR3: TGTGCCAGCAGCCCCCTGACAGGGGGCGAGCAGTACTTC.

The chain couples TRBV2 to TRBJ1-2; D is possibly TRBD1 (5 bases). Trimming removed 8 bases from V and 4 bases from J, with 14 bases in between. The length of the CDR3 is 13 residues. The germline gives CDR1 SNHLY, CDR2 FYNNEI. In DNA, the CDR3 is TGTGCCAGCTGGGACTTACGGTTCTATGGCTACACCTTC. This gives the protein CASWDLRFYGYTF.

The sample holds a few counts of this clone. The V call is TRBV12-3 or TRBV12-4, the J call TRBJ2-3, with D possibly matching TRBD2 (5 bases). Trimming cost V 7 bases and J 0 bases, with 5 bases left between them. This CDR3 has 12 amino acids. In DNA form, the CDR3 reads TGTGCCAGCACTAGCAGCACAGATACGCAGTATTTT. As protein: CASTSSTDTQYF.

This sequence joins TRBV6-2 or TRBV6-3 and TRBJ1-1; D is perhaps TRBD1 (5 bases). V was cut by 0 bases and J by 0 bases, with 14 bases left in between. The CDR3 is 17 amino acids. Germline V gene data show CDR1 as MNHEY and CDR2 as SVGEGT. CDR3 protein: CASSYSRYWGVNTEAFF. The CDR3, as DNA: TGTGCCAGCAGTTACTCGAGGTATTGGGGCGTGAACACTGAAGCTTTCTTT.

The chain recombines TRBV7-8 with TRBJ2-2; 9 bases align to TRBD1. The CDR3 contains 15 residues. The V and J ends lost 11 bases and 1 base, in that order; junction bases with no gene match: 8. CDR1 is SGHVS, CDR2 FQNEAQ, per germline. The CDR3 DNA reads as TGTGCCGGAGCTCACAGGGGGCGGAACACCGGGGAGCTGTTTTTT. Its translation: CAGAHRGRNTGELFF.

The chain couples TRBV27 to TRBJ1-2; D is ambiguous. V was cut by 3 bases and J by 2 bases, with 13 bases left in between. This CDR3 region has 15 residues. In germline, CDR1 is MNHEY, CDR2 SMNVEV (reference sequence). The CDR3 loop reads CASSFGGSFNYGYTF. CDR3 nucleotide sequence: TGTGCCAGCAGTTTCGGCGGAAGTTTCAACTATGGCTACACCTTC.

The CDR3 region is CASSLSGQGSSYEQYF. CDR3 nucleotides: TGTGCCAGCAGCTTAAGCGGACAGGGATCCTCCTACGAGCAGTACTTC. The chain links TRBV7-2 to TRBJ2-7; 8 nucleotides align to TRBD1. Losses at the gene ends were 2 bases for V and 0 bases for J; bases not matched to a gene: 6. The CDR3 has 16 residues. From germline, CDR1 is SGHTA and CDR2 FQGNSA.

Concerning this clone: An end of the junction does not agree with germline; a read error may underlie this. V usage is TRBV6-5 and J usage is TRBJ1-2, with 7 bases lining up with TRBD1. The germline V gene encodes CDR1 MNHEY and CDR2 SVGAGI. The length of the CDR3 is 14 residues. CDR3 residues: CVSRTGQTSGGYTF. The CDR3 DNA reads as TGTGTCAGCAGGACGGGACAGACATCGGGGGGCTACACCTTC.

The chain couples TRBV30 to TRBJ1-1; D is unclear. Trimming removed 0 bases from V and 7 bases from J, with 9 bases in between. This CDR3 is 12 amino acids long. Looked up from germline, CDR1 is GTSNPN and CDR2 is SVGIG (reference sequence). The CDR3 DNA sequence: TGTGCCTGGAGTGTACTAGGGATTGAAGCTTTCTTT. This codes for CAWSVLGIEAFF.